This T cell receptor beta chain was found in a study of blood T cell repertoires in COVID-19. After removal of 4 bases from V and 5 bases from J, the junction contained 4 bases not matched to a gene. Germline V CDR1 and CDR2: SGHTA, FQGNSA. This CDR3 region has 15 residues. Original handling: Estimated nucleated cell counts came from reference gene primer amplification. Only in-frame clones appear in the TCRdb table, and some are missing; sequencing was by immunoSEQ multiplex PCR. V, J and clone size reflect that table, while D and trimming were determined from the DNA. The sample has roughly 230,000 clones; roughly four fifths are singletons.

The receptor was isolated from a man over 45 who had recovered from COVID-19. The sample consisted of PBMCs or T cells enriched from blood (not recorded which). V and J are TRBV7-2 and TRBJ2-3, with TRBD1 matching 12 bases. The DNA for the CDR3 is TGTGCCAGCAGCTGGGGACAGGGGGCCGGAGATACGCAGTATTTT. Translation gives CASSWGQGAGDTQYF.